This TCR beta chain originates from a study of Ad26.COV2.S vaccination and SARS-CoV-2 variants. Sequencing was performed with immunoSEQ multiplex PCR; in TCRdb, only in-frame clones are kept and a portion is missing. The sample records approximately 350,000 clones, approximately 83% being singletons. The CDR3 covers 14 residues. V shed 5 bases and J shed 0 bases, with 11 bases lying between them. Looked up from germline, CDR1 is SGHVS and CDR2 is FNYEAQ. As to treatment: over 15 received Ad26.COV2.S at low or high dose, single or two shots; about 5 received placebo; per-sample allocation not given. Each sample was drawn 63 days after the first injection (of vaccine or placebo). An Ad26 vector was used to express Wuhan-strain SARS-CoV-2 spike as the vaccine. This clone was detected once. This sample also contains other DNA sequences that code for the same CDR3.

This specimen consisted of peripheral blood, obtained in a trial of Ad26.COV2.S vaccine versus placebo. This rearrangement joins TRBV7-6 to TRBJ2-7; D not resolved. This receptor was obtained from a person aged 18-65 years who received the Ad26.COV2.S COVID-19 vaccine or a placebo. CDR3 sequence: CASSLGRSSYEQYF. For the CDR3, the DNA is TGTGCCAGCAGCCTAGGACGGAGCTCCTACGAGCAGTACTTC.